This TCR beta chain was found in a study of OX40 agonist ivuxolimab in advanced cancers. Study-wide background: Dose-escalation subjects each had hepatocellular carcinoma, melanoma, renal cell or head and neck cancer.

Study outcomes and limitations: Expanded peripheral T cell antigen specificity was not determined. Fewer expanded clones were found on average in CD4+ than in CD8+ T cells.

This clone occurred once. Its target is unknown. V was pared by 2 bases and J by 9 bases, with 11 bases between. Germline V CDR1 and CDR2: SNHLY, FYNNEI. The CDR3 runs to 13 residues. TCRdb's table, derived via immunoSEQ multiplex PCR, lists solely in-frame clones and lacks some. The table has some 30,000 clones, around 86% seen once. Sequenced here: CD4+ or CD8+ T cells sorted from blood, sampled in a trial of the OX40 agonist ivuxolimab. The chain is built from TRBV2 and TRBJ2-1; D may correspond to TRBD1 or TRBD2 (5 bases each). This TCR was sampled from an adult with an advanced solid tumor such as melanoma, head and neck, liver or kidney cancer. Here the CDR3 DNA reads TGTGCCAGCAGTGAAAGGGGAGTGGGTGAGCAGTTCTTC. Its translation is CASSERGVGEQFF.